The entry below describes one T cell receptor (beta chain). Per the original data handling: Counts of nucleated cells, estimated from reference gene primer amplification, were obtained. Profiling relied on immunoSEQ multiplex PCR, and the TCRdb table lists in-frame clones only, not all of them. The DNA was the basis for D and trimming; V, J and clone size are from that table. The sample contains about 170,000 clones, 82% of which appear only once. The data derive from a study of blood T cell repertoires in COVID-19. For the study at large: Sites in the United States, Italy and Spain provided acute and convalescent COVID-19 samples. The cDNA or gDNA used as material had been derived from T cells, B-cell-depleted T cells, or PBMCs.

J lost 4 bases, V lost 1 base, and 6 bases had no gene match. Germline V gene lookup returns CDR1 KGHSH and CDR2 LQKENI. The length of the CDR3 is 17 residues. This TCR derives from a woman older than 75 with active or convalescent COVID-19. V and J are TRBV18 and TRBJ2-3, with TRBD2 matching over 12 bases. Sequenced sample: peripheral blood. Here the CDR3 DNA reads TGTGCCAGCTCACCACGGACTAGCGGGGCCCTCCCAGATACGCAGTATTTT. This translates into CASSPRTSGALPDTQYF.